The T cell receptor (beta chain) under discussion was sequenced for a study of regulatory T cells in long-lasting Graves disease. As to time point: persistent/refractory GD, antithyroid drugs over 5 years with positive TRAb. RNA extracted from PBMCs served as the sequencing template. In this cohort, patients came from an endocrinology department located in Xi'an, China. Building of the TCR beta libraries involved iRepertoire HTBI primers and Arm-PCR of CDR3 regions. MiXCR, run by TCRdb on the multiplex PCR reads, gives a single entry per CDR3 protein. The sample carries 400,000 to 500,000 distinct CDR3 sequences, 20% recorded once. Notes on this clonotype: As yet, its antigen is unknown.

Findings and caveats of the study: The TCR repertoire of persistent Graves' patients was less diverse than that of newly diagnosed ones. What was studied was peripheral blood only, and not thyroid tissue. Repertoires from persistent disease leaned toward TRBV28, TRBJ1-2 and TRBJ2-5.

The CDR3 length is 16 residues. Germline loops: CDR1 LNHDA, CDR2 SQIVND (reference sequence). Between the trimmed V and J ends, which lost 2 bases and 5 bases, there was a span of 18 bases. This material consisted of peripheral blood mononuclear cells (PBMCs), taken when the disease was refractory, from a patient treated with antithyroid drugs. This clonotype was obtained from a female donor with Graves disease. V is TRBV19 and J is TRBJ1-1; possible D gene TRBD1, 6 bases. DNA for the CDR3: TGTGCCAGTAGTATAAGCGGAAACAGGGTGACGACTGAAGCTTTCTTT. It specifies CASSISGNRVTTEAFF.